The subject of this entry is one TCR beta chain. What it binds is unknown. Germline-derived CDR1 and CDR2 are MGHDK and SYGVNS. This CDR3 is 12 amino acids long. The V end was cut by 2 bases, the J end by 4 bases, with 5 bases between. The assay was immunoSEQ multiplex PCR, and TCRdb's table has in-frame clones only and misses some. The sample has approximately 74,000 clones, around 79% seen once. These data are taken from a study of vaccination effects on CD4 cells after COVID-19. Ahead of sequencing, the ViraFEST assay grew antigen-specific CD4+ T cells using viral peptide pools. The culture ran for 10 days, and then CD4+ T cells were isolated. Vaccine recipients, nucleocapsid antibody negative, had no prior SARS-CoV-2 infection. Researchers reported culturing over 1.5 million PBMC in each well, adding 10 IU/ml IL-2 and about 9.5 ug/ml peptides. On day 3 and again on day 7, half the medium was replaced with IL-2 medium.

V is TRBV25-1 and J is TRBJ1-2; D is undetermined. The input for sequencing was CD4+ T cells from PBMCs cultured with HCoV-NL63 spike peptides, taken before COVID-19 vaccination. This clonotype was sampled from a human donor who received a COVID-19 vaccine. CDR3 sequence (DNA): TGTGCCAGCAGTGAAGCTTCCTATGGCTACACCTTC. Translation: CASSEASYGYTF.